This TCR beta chain emerged from a study of technical replicates of blood from a few donors. Libraries were prepared by immunoSEQ multiplex PCR; TCRdb keeps only in-frame clonotypes and omits some of them. The table shows under 100,000 clones, with approximately 95% occurring only once. The germline V gene has CDR1 SGHAT and CDR2 FQDESV (reference sequence). CDR3 length: 14 residues. J lost 2 bases, V lost 3 bases, and 4 bases had no gene match. Sequencing was carried out using T cells isolated from PBMCs. The receptor comes from a human donor in good health. This sequence joins TRBV11-1 and TRBJ2-7, with 7 bases identical to TRBD1. CDR3 DNA: TGTGCCAGCAGCTTTGCAGGGGGAACCTACGAGCAGTACTTC. Translated: CASSFAGGTYEQYF.